These 8 T cell receptor beta chains originate from one sample sequenced in a study of blood T cell repertoires in COVID-19. The protocol was immunoSEQ multiplex PCR, while the TCRdb copy is restricted to in-frame clones and leaves out a portion. Altogether tens of thousands of clones are present, around 84% being singletons, with the ten largest covering approximately 5.6%. What was sequenced was peripheral blood. The source is a woman in her sixties or seventies with acute or convalescent COVID-19.

V is TRBV29-1 and J is TRBJ1-2, with D uncertain. V was trimmed by 7 bases and J by 5 bases, leaving 11 bases between them. CDR1 and CDR2 from the germline V gene are SQVTM and ANQGSEA. The CDR3 consists of 11 residues. In DNA form, the CDR3 reads TGCAGCGGGGGTGTTTCGTATGGCTACACCTTC. Its protein product is CSGGVSYGYTF.

This clone is medium-sized (0.01 to 0.1%) within its sample. The chain has TRBV7-6 and TRBJ1-2; D is perhaps TRBD1 (5 bases). The CDR3 contains 15 residues. V lost 5 bases and J 2 bases, leaving 15 bases between the germline ends. The V gene's germline CDR1 is SGHVS and CDR2 FNYEAQ. CDR3 protein: CASSNRTSRNYGYTF. The CDR3, as DNA: TGTGCCAGCAGCAATAGGACAAGTCGAAACTATGGCTACACCTTC. Drawing the rest from reference TRBV7-6 and TRBJ1-2, the complete variable domain is GAGVSQSPRYKVTKRGQDVALRCDPISGHVSLYWYRQALGQGPEFLTYFNYEAQQDKSGLPNDRFSAERPEGSISTLTIQRTEQRDSAMYRCASSNRTSRNYGYTFGSGTRLTVV.

This chain links TRBV2 with TRBJ1-2; D uncertain. Germline V gene data show CDR1 as SNHLY and CDR2 as FYNNEI. V was shortened by 6 bases and J by 8 bases, with 13 bases between the two germline ends. The CDR3 is made up of 12 amino acids. The CDR3 sequence is CASRDDGGGYTF. The CDR3 DNA reads as TGTGCCAGCAGAGACGACGGAGGGGGCTACACCTTC. The full variable domain, completed using reference TRBV2 and TRBJ1-2, is EPEVTQTPSHQVTQMGQEVILRCVPISNHLYFYWYRQILGQKVEFLVSFYNNEISEKSEIFDDQFSVERPDGSNFTLKIRSTKLEDSAMYFCASRDDGGGYTFGSGTRLTVV.

The rearrangement links TRBV15 to TRBJ2-2; D gene ambiguous. The CDR3 has 14 amino acids. The germline gives CDR1 LNHNV, CDR2 YYDKDF (reference sequence). Deletions cut 5 bases from V and 6 bases from J, with 13 bases between. The CDR3 DNA sequence: TGTGCCACCAGCGTAAGGCTAGGCCCCGGGGAGCTGTTTTTT. This encodes CATSVRLGPGELFF.

This rearrangement joins TRBV3-1 (or the pseudogene TRBV3-2) to TRBJ1-3; D remains unclear. Trimming cost V 3 bases and J 7 bases, with 10 bases left between them. This CDR3 contains 13 residues. CDR1 is LGHDT, CDR2 YNNKEL, per germline (reference sequence). The CDR3 DNA sequence: TGTGCCAGCAGCCAGCCACGCGGGAACACCATATATTTT. Its translation is CASSQPRGNTIYF.

This chain connects TRBV24-1 to TRBJ2-1, with 8 nucleotides matching TRBD1. The CDR3 is 17 residues long. Germline assignment: CDR1 KGHDR and CDR2 SFDVKD. Trimming removed 4 bases from V and 2 bases from J; junction bases left unmatched: 9. CDR3 amino acids: CATSDSRAGGTYNEQFF. In DNA form, the CDR3 reads TGTGCCACCAGTGACTCCCGGGCAGGGGGCACCTACAATGAGCAGTTCTTC.

The chain combines TRBV7-2 with TRBJ2-6; TRBD1 matches at 12 bases. Germline V gene lookup returns CDR1 SGHTA and CDR2 FQGNSA. This CDR3 region has 18 residues. V lost 1 base to trimming and J lost 3 bases; unmatched junction nucleotides: 4. CDR3 sequence (DNA): TGTGCCAGCAGCTTAGGGGGACAGGGGGCGCGTGGGGCCAACGTCCTGACTTTC. Its protein is CASSLGGQGARGANVLTF.

V is TRBV6-1 and J is TRBJ2-1, with TRBD2 identical over 7 bases. This CDR3 region has 15 residues. Germline CDR1 and CDR2: MNHNS and SASEGT. The J segment lost 2 bases and the V segment lost 0 bases, leaving 1 base of the junction unmatched. The CDR3 region has the DNA TGTGCCAGCAGTGAAGCCAGCGGGGCCTACAATGAGCAGTTCTTC. This sequence encodes CASSEASGAYNEQFF.